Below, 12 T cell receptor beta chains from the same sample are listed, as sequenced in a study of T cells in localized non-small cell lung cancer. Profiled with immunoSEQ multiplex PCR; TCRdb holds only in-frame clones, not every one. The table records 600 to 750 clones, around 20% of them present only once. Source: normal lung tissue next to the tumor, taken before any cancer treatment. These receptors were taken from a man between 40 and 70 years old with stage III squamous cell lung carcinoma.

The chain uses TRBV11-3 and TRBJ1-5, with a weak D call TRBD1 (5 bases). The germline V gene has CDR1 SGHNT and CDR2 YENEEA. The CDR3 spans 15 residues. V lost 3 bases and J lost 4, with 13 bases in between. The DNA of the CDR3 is TGTGCCAGCAGCTTTATCGGGGGACCTAATCAGCCCCAGCATTTT. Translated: CASSFIGGPNQPQHF.

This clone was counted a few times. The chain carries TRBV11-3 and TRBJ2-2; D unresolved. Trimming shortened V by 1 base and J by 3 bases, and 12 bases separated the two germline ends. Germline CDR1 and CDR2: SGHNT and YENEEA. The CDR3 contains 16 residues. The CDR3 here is CASSLVASFDTGELFF. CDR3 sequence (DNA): TGTGCCAGCAGCTTAGTAGCAAGTTTTGACACCGGGGAGCTGTTTTTT. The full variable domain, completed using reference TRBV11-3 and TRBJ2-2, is EAGVVQSPRYKIIEKKQPVAFWCNPISGHNTLYWYLQNLGQGPELLIRYENEEAVDDSQLPKDRFSAERLKGVDSTLKIQPAELGDSAVYLCASSLVASFDTGELFFGEGSRLTVL.

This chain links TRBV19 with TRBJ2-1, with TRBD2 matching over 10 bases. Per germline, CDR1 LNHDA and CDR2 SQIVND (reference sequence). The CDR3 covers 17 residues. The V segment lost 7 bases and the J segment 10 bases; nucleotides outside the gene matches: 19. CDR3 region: CASNPRGSGGALREQFF. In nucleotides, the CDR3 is TGTGCCAGTAACCCCCGAGGGAGCGGGGGGGCCCTCAGAGAGCAGTTCTTC.

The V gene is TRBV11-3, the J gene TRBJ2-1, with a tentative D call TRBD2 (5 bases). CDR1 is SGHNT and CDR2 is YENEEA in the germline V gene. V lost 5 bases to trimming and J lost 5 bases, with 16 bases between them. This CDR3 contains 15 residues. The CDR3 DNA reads TGTGCCAGCAGCCCGGGGATTGGCGGCAACAATGAGCAGTTCTTC. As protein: CASSPGIGGNNEQFF. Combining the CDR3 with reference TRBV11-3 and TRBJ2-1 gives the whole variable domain EAGVVQSPRYKIIEKKQPVAFWCNPISGHNTLYWYLQNLGQGPELLIRYENEEAVDDSQLPKDRFSAERLKGVDSTLKIQPAELGDSAVYLCASSPGIGGNNEQFFGPGTRLTVL.

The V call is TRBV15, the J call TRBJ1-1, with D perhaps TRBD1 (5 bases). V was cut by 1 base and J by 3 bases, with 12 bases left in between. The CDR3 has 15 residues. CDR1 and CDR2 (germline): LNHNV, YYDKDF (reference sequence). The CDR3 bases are TGTGCCACCAGCAGAGCGGGCAGGGCCGACACTGAAGCTTTCTTT. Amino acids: CATSRAGRADTEAFF. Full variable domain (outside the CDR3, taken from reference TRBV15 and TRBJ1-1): DAMVIQNPRYQVTQFGKPVTLSCSQTLNHNVMYWYQQKSSQAPKLLFHYYDKDFNNEADTPDNFQSRRPNTSFCFLDIRSPGLGDTAMYLCATSRAGRADTEAFFGQGTRLTVV.

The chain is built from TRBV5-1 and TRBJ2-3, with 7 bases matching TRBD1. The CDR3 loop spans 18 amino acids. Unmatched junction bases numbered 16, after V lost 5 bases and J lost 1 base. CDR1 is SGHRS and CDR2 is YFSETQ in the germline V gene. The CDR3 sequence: CASSLTLTGTDGTDTQYF. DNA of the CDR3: TGCGCCAGCAGTCTTACCCTCACCGGGACAGATGGCACAGATACGCAGTATTTT.

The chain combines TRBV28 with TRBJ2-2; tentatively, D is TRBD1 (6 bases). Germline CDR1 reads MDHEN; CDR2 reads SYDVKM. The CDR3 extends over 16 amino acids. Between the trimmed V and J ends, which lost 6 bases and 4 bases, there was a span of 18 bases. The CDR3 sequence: CASRSALQGSTGELFF. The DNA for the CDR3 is TGTGCCAGCAGATCGGCTTTACAGGGATCCACCGGGGAGCTGTTTTTT.

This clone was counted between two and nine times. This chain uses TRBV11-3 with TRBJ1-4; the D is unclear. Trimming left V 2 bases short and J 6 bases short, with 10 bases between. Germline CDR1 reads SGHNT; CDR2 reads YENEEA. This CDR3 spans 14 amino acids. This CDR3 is CASSLRREDEKLFF. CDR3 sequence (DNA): TGTGCCAGCAGCTTAAGAAGGGAGGATGAAAAACTGTTTTTT. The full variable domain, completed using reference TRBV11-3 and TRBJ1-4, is EAGVVQSPRYKIIEKKQPVAFWCNPISGHNTLYWYLQNLGQGPELLIRYENEEAVDDSQLPKDRFSAERLKGVDSTLKIQPAELGDSAVYLCASSLRREDEKLFFGSGTQLSVL.

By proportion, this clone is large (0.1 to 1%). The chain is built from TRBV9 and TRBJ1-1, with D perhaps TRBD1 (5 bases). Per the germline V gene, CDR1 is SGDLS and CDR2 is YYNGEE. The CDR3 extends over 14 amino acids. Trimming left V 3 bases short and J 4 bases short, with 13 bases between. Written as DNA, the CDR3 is TGTGCCAGCAGCGCCTCCAGGGTGGGCACTGAAGCTTTCTTT. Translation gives CASSASRVGTEAFF.

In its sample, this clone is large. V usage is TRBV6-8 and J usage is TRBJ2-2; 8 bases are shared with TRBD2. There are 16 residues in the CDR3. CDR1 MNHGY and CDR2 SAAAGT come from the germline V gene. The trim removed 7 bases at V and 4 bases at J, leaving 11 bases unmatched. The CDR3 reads CASTTSGTSVTGELFF. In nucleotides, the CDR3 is TGTGCCAGCACCACATCCGGGACTAGTGTCACCGGGGAGCTGTTTTTT.

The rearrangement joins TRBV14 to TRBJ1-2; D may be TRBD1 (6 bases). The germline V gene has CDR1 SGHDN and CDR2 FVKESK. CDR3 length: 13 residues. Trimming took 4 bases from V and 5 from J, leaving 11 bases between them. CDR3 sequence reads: CASSPHREYGYTF. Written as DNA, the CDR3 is TGTGCCAGCAGCCCCCACAGGGAATATGGCTACACCTTC.

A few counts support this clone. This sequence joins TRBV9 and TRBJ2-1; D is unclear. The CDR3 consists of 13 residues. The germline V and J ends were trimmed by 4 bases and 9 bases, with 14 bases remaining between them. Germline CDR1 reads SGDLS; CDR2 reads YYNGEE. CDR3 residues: CASSPRPGGEQFF. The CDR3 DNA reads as TGTGCCAGCAGCCCGAGACCGGGCGGTGAGCAGTTCTTC.